What follows are 26 T cell receptor beta chains derived from one specimen sequenced in a study of blood T cell repertoires in COVID-19. The data were produced by immunoSEQ multiplex PCR, yet TCRdb's version contains in-frame clones alone and is incomplete. The sample shows over 200,000 clones, 70% to 90% of them seen only once. The material sequenced was PBMCs or T cells enriched from blood (not recorded which). These TCRs come from a woman between 45 and 60 years old in a cohort exposed to, infected with or recovered from COVID-19 (not recorded which).

This sequence joins TRBV3-1 (or the pseudogene TRBV3-2) and TRBJ2-7; TRBD1 is a possible D gene (6 bases). Trimming removed 2 bases at V and 0 bases at J, with 11 bases between. This CDR3 comprises 15 residues. Germline V gene sequence: CDR1 LGHDT, CDR2 YNNKEL (reference sequence). Here the CDR3 DNA reads TGTGCCAGCAGCCAACCTGGACAGAGCTCCTACGAGCAGTACTTC. Its protein product is CASSQPGQSSYEQYF.

The CDR3 loop is CASSLAGTPTDTQYF. In DNA form, the CDR3 reads TGCGCCAGCAGCTTGGCCGGGACTCCCACAGATACGCAGTATTTT. The chain couples TRBV5-1 to TRBJ2-3; TRBD2 is a possible D gene (6 bases). CDR1 is SGHRS, CDR2 YFSETQ, per germline. The CDR3 sequence is 15 residues long. V was shortened by 0 bases and J by 2 bases, with 10 bases between the two germline ends.

This clone was detected only a few times. The gene calls are TRBV5-6 and TRBJ2-1; tentative D call: TRBD2 (6 bases). V was shortened by 3 bases and J by 5 bases, with 18 bases between the two germline ends. CDR1 and CDR2 (germline): SGHDT, YYEEEE. The CDR3 has 16 residues. The DNA for the CDR3 is TGTGCCAGCAGCTGGGGTGTTTTACTAGCTGACAATGAGCAGTTCTTC. Protein product: CASSWGVLLADNEQFF. Supplemented by reference TRBV5-6 and TRBJ2-1, the full variable domain reads DAGVTQSPTHLIKTRGQQVTLRCSPKSGHDTVSWYQQALGQGPQFIFQYYEEEERQRGNFPDRFSGHQFPNYSSELNVNALLLGDSALYLCASSWGVLLADNEQFFGPGTRLTVL.

A few counts support this clone. The gene calls are TRBV25-1 and TRBJ1-6; D not resolved. In germline, CDR1 is MGHDK, CDR2 SYGVNS. Trimming stripped 1 base from V and 8 bases from J, with 6 bases between. This CDR3 comprises 13 residues. The CDR3, as DNA: TGTGCCAGCAGTGAATTGGCCGATTCACCCCTCCACTTT. Translated: CASSELADSPLHF.

The genes are TRBV19 and TRBJ1-2; TRBD1 aligns across 9 bases. V was clipped by 10 bases and J by 4 bases; unmatched bases: 4. The CDR3 is 12 amino acids. CDR1 LNHDA and CDR2 SQIVND come from the germline V gene (reference sequence). CDR3 loop: CATETGGYGYTF. CDR3 nucleotides: TGTGCCACCGAGACAGGGGGCTATGGCTACACCTTC.

This clone was seen only once. An end of the junction differs from the germline gene, which may be a read error. V and J are TRBV18 and TRBJ2-1, with a weak D call TRBD2 (6 bases). The CDR3 has 15 amino acids. Per the germline V gene, CDR1 is KGHSH and CDR2 is LQKENI. CDR3 amino acids: CASSPPARGRNEQFF. In nucleotides, the CDR3 is TGTGCCAGCTCCCCACCGGCGCGGGGTCGGAATGAGCAGTTCTTC.

This clone came up a few times. The chain couples TRBV5-4 to TRBJ1-1; D remains ambiguous. The CDR3 covers 15 residues. Trimming shortened V by 0 bases and J by 1 base, and 10 bases separated the two germline ends. Germline V gives CDR1 SGHNT, CDR2 YYREEE (reference sequence). CDR3 protein: CASSLGGGRNTEAFF. The CDR3 region has the DNA TGTGCCAGCAGCTTGGGCGGAGGGAGGAACACTGAAGCTTTCTTT. Together with reference TRBV5-4 and TRBJ1-1, the CDR3 gives the full variable domain: ETGVTQSPTHLIKTRGQQVTLRCSSQSGHNTVSWYQQALGQGPQFIFQYYREEENGRGNFPPRFSGLQFPNYSSELNVNALELDDSALYLCASSLGGGRNTEAFFGQGTRLTVV.

This clone was seen only once. The rearrangement uses TRBV7-9 and TRBJ1-6, with 11 bases matching TRBD1. Trimming removed 5 bases from V and 8 bases from J; junction bases left unmatched: 8. The CDR3 spans 16 residues. The germline CDR1 and CDR2 sequences are SEHNR and FQNEAQ (reference sequence). The CDR3 nucleotides are TGTGCCAGCAGCGGGACAGGGGGTAGAGCGGATTCACCCCTCCACTTT. Protein: CASSGTGGRADSPLHF.

The J gene is TRBJ1-1, the V gene TRBV11-3; no reliable D call. This CDR3 contains 13 residues. The V end lost 2 bases, the J end lost 4 bases, and 8 bases lay between the germline ends. CDR1 is SGHNT, CDR2 YENEEA, per germline. Here the CDR3 reads CASSLNRATEAFF. The CDR3 region has the DNA TGTGCCAGCAGCTTAAACAGAGCCACTGAAGCTTTCTTT.

The chain couples TRBV7-9 to TRBJ1-2; D gene ambiguous. The length of the CDR3 is 15 residues. Germline V CDR1 and CDR2: SEHNR, FQNEAQ (reference sequence). Trimming took off 0 bases at V and 4 bases at J, with 12 bases between the two ends. CDR3 in amino acids: CASSLAVSARYGYTF. In nucleotides, the CDR3 is TGTGCCAGCAGCTTAGCGGTCAGCGCGCGCTATGGCTACACCTTC.

The V call is TRBV6-5, the J call TRBJ2-1, with D possibly TRBD1 on 6 matching bases. The CDR3 extends over 13 amino acids. The ends were cut back, 7 bases at V and 9 bases at J, with 16 bases in the middle. Germline assignment: CDR1 MNHEY and CDR2 SVGAGI. CDR3 bases: TGTGCCAGCATGGCAGTTGGGGGCACTGAGCAGTTCTTC. Its protein is CASMAVGGTEQFF.

The V and J genes are TRBV4-1 and TRBJ2-7; possible D gene TRBD1, 6 bases. Germline CDR1 is MGHRA and CDR2 is YSYEKL. Between the trimmed V and J ends, which lost 5 bases and 6 bases, there was a span of 23 bases. The CDR3 is made up of 16 amino acids. The CDR3 loop is CASSEEWGQPFGEQYF. For the CDR3, the DNA is TGCGCCAGCAGCGAGGAATGGGGACAACCATTTGGCGAGCAGTACTTC.

As to this clone: A read error may produce the germline difference seen at one junction end. The V gene is TRBV5-4, the J gene TRBJ2-7; D might be TRBD2 (6 bases). Germline V CDR1 and CDR2: SGHNT, YYREEE (reference sequence). The CDR3 runs to 13 residues. The CDR3 sequence is CASSLEGVREQYF. The CDR3, as DNA: TGTGCCAGCAGTTTGGAGGGAGTCAGGGAGCAGTACTTC.

This chain connects TRBV28 to TRBJ2-1; no definite D call. This CDR3 has 11 residues. CDR1 is MDHEN and CDR2 is SYDVKM in the germline V gene. V lost 6 bases to trimming and J lost 4 bases, with 4 bases between them. The CDR3 region is CASRRYNEQFF. The CDR3 region has the DNA TGTGCCAGCAGGCGATACAATGAGCAGTTCTTC.

The chain uses TRBV19 and TRBJ1-2; D call uncertain. The germline V gene encodes CDR1 LNHDA and CDR2 SQIVND (reference sequence). The CDR3 covers 18 residues. Trimming removed 9 bases from V and 4 bases from J, with 30 bases in between. DNA for the CDR3: TGTGCCAGCCTAAGATTGTATCAAGGTTTCGGTACGGGCTATGGCTACACCTTC. This codes for CASLRLYQGFGTGYGYTF.

This chain connects TRBV28 to TRBJ1-6; possible D gene TRBD1, 5 bases. Germline values: CDR1 MDHEN, CDR2 SYDVKM. Trimming took off 5 bases at V and 6 bases at J, with 14 bases between the two ends. The CDR3 sequence is 15 residues long. This chain's CDR3 is CASSPDSHSNSPLHF. The CDR3 DNA reads TGTGCCAGCAGTCCCGACAGTCATAGTAATTCACCCCTCCACTTT.

The chain carries TRBV19 and TRBJ1-1; TRBD1 matches 9 bases. The CDR3 runs 13 residues. Unmatched junction bases numbered 4, after V lost 6 bases and J lost 5 bases. The germline gives CDR1 LNHDA, CDR2 SQIVND (reference sequence). CDR3 amino acids: CASSRQGGTEAFF. For the CDR3, the DNA is TGTGCCAGTAGCAGACAGGGGGGGACTGAAGCTTTCTTT.

The rearrangement joins TRBV28 to TRBJ1-2; 7 nucleotides match TRBD1. The length of the CDR3 is 14 residues. Germline V gene sequence: CDR1 MDHEN, CDR2 SYDVKM. V trimming: 5 bases; J trimming: 1 base; junction bases outside the gene matches: 4. CDR3 sequence: CASSTGDHNYGYTF. CDR3 bases: TGTGCCAGCAGTACAGGGGATCATAACTATGGCTACACCTTC.

The CDR3: CASSIRQGSGVYGYTF. Written as DNA, the CDR3 is TGTGCCAGTAGTATCCGTCAGGGCAGTGGAGTCTATGGCTACACCTTC. The chain links TRBV19 to TRBJ1-2, with a tentative D call TRBD1 (5 bases). The CDR3 is 16 amino acids. Trimming stripped 3 bases from V and 4 bases from J, with 18 bases between. Germline CDR1 reads LNHDA; CDR2 reads SQIVND (reference sequence).

The J gene is TRBJ2-5, the V gene TRBV19, with a possible D match to TRBD2 (6 bases). The CDR3 has 13 amino acids. The germline gives CDR1 LNHDA, CDR2 SQIVND (reference sequence). Trimming took off 3 bases at V and 2 bases at J, with 7 bases between the two ends. The CDR3 coding sequence is TGTGCCAGTAGTATCGGAGGGCAAGAGACCCAGTACTTC. Protein product: CASSIGGQETQYF.

V gene TRBV5-5 combines with J gene TRBJ2-1; possible D gene TRBD2, 5 bases. CDR1 is SGHKS and CDR2 is YYEKEE in the germline V gene (reference sequence). V lost 1 base and J 6 bases, leaving 23 bases between the germline ends. The CDR3 runs to 18 residues. CDR3 in amino acids: CASSLITDRLPNLNEQFF. In DNA, the CDR3 is TGTGCCAGCAGCTTGATCACAGATAGACTACCAAACCTCAATGAGCAGTTCTTC.

This chain links TRBV6-1 with TRBJ1-5; no firm D call. Germline CDR1 is MNHNS and CDR2 is SASEGT. There are 11 residues in the CDR3. V lost 5 bases and J 5 bases, leaving 4 bases between the germline ends. The CDR3 DNA follows: TGTGCCAGCAGTTCCGATCAGCCCCAGCATTTT. It yields the protein CASSSDQPQHF.

This chain joins TRBV6-2 or TRBV6-3 and TRBJ2-1; 8 nucleotides line up with TRBD1. This CDR3 comprises 16 residues. The J segment lost 6 bases and the V segment lost 6 bases, leaving 13 bases of the junction unmatched. Per germline, CDR1 MNHEY and CDR2 SVGEGT. The CDR3 nucleotides are TGTGCCAGCAGCAGCACCGGACAGGGTAAGGGCAATGAGCAGTTCTTC. Translated, it gives CASSSTGQGKGNEQFF.

The chain carries TRBV12-5 and TRBJ1-1, with D possibly being TRBD1 (6 bases). The CDR3 sequence is 16 residues long. The germline V and J ends were trimmed by 0 bases and 6 bases, with 17 bases remaining between them. Germline CDR1 LGHNT, CDR2 FRNRAP. The CDR3 protein is CASGLVQGLVCAEAFF. The CDR3 bases are TGTGCTAGTGGTTTGGTACAGGGATTGGTCTGCGCTGAAGCTTTCTTT.

This clone was observed a single time. The chain joins TRBV18 to TRBJ1-6; D is possibly TRBD1 (5 bases). The CDR3 has 13 amino acids. CDR1 is KGHSH, CDR2 LQKENI, per germline. Trimming stripped 6 bases from V and 8 bases from J, with 11 bases between. The CDR3 DNA follows: TGTGCCAGCTCGTCAATCAGGGATTCACCCCTCCACTTT. It codes for CASSSIRDSPLHF.

A single count supports this clone. The chain recombines TRBV9 with TRBJ2-3; 10 nucleotides match TRBD2. CDR3 length equals 15 residues. V lost 2 bases to trimming and J lost 2 bases; unmatched junction nucleotides: 2. Looked up from germline, CDR1 is SGDLS and CDR2 is YYNGEE. Here the CDR3 reads CASSVSGGTTDTQYF. CDR3 coding DNA: TGTGCCAGCAGCGTTAGCGGGGGGACCACAGATACGCAGTATTTT. The full variable domain, its missing parts supplied by reference TRBV9 and TRBJ2-3, is DSGVTQTPKHLITATGQRVTLRCSPRSGDLSVYWYQQSLDQGLQFLIQYYNGEERAKGNILERFSAQQFPDLHSELNLSSLELGDSALYFCASSVSGGTTDTQYFGPGTRLTVL.